A selection of T cell receptor beta chains follows, all from one sample in a study of blood T cell repertoires in COVID-19. This table comes from immunoSEQ multiplex PCR, and its TCRdb copy is limited to in-frame clones, with some not included. The sample includes some 99,000 clones, 85% to 90% seen only once; the top ten take 10% to 15%. The sequencing sample was made of peripheral blood. The receptor source for this set is a woman aged 55-75 years in a cohort sampled during active or convalescent COVID-19. CDR3s include the opening cysteine and the closing phenylalanine or tryptophan. Fields, in order: V gene, D gene, clone size, J gene, CDR3 protein, CDR3 DNA. The D gene is left open where the match is weak. Clone size is shown for a subset of rows, as once, few, many or a class of expanded clone.

>TRBV23-1|-|few|TRBJ1-5
CASMGGENGNQPQHF
TGCGCCAGCATGGGGGGGGAAAATGGCAATCAGCCCCAGCATTTT
>TRBV6-5|TRBD2|-|TRBJ2-2
CASSYDSGVNTGELFF
TGTGCCAGCAGTTACGATAGCGGGGTGAACACCGGGGAGCTGTTTTTT
>TRBV4-1|TRBD1|few|TRBJ2-7
CASSLDRGPYEQYF
TGCGCCAGCAGCCTCGACAGGGGGCCCTACGAGCAGTACTTC
>TRBV28|-|-|TRBJ2-1
CASSRYIPPQKFYEQFF
TGTGCCAGCAGTCGGTACATACCCCCACAGAAGTTCTATGAGCAGTTCTTC
>TRBV27|-|-|TRBJ2-7
CASRAGPTRHEQYF
TGTGCCAGCAGGGCGGGACCGACACGCCACGAGCAGTACTTC
>TRBV20-1|TRBD2|few|TRBJ2-7
CSASVGTSGLPSYEQYF
TGCAGTGCTAGTGTTGGGACTAGCGGGCTCCCCTCCTACGAGCAGTACTTC
>TRBV18|-|-|TRBJ2-5
CASSPGWVRRPGTQYF
TGTGCCAGCTCACCAGGGTGGGTCAGGAGGCCGGGGACCCAGTACTTC
>TRBV7-6|TRBD1|-|TRBJ1-1
CASSLQGARTEAFF
TGTGCCAGCAGCTTGCAGGGGGCACGGACTGAAGCTTTCTTT
>TRBV2|-|few|TRBJ1-5
CASTRESGPNQPQHF
TGTGCCAGCACCCGAGAGTCAGGGCCCAATCAGCCCCAGCATTTT
>TRBV28|-|-|TRBJ2-2
CASSEITGIANTGELFF
TGTGCCAGCAGTGAGATCACAGGGATAGCGAACACCGGGGAGCTGTTTTTT
>TRBV6-5|TRBD1|few|TRBJ1-1
CASRRTGEGTEAFF
TGTGCCAGCAGGAGGACAGGGGAGGGCACTGAAGCTTTCTTT
>TRBV6-6|TRBD1|-|TRBJ1-3
CATSPGTVGNTIYF
TGTGCCACCTCTCCCGGGACAGTTGGAAACACCATATATTTT
>TRBV12-3/TRBV12-4|-|-|TRBJ2-7
CASSFNQGYEQYF
TGTGCCAGCAGTTTTAACCAGGGATACGAGCAGTACTTC
>TRBV30|-|-|TRBJ1-2
CAWSLPGAGGYTF
TGTGCCTGGAGTCTCCCGGGCGCGGGAGGCTACACCTTC
>TRBV21-1|-|-|TRBJ2-3
CASSKAHELAPLFTDTQYF
TGTGCCAGCAGCAAAGCGCATGAGCTAGCGCCCCTATTCACAGATACGCAGTATTTT
>TRBV11-1|TRBD2|-|TRBJ2-3
CASSLTSPSDTQYF
TGTGCCAGCAGCTTGACTAGCCCATCAGATACGCAGTATTTT
>TRBV5-5|-|-|TRBJ1-5
CASSFQRGDNQPQHF
TGTGCCAGCAGCTTCCAGCGGGGCGATAATCAGCCCCAGCATTTT
>TRBV5-1|-|-|TRBJ2-6
CASSGQPVAGANVLTF
TGCGCCAGCAGCGGACAGCCGGTGGCTGGGGCCAACGTCCTGACTTTC
>TRBV7-3|-|-|TRBJ2-7
CASSRGTLYEQYF
TGTGCCAGCAGCCGCGGGACCCTCTACGAGCAGTACTTC
>TRBV6-5|TRBD1|-|TRBJ1-6
CASTGQRNSPLHF
TGTGCCAGCACGGGACAGAGAAATTCACCCCTCCACTTT
>TRBV19|-|-|TRBJ2-1
CASSIGAGAPYNEQFF
TGTGCCAGTAGTATCGGGGCGGGGGCCCCCTACAATGAGCAGTTCTTC
>TRBV24-1|TRBD2|-|TRBJ2-6
CATGTSGSLFGANVLTF
TGTGCCACCGGGACTAGCGGGAGCTTGTTCGGGGCCAACGTCCTGACTTTC
>TRBV29-1|TRBD2|-|TRBJ2-5
CSVGMWLAGKETQYF
TGCAGCGTTGGGATGTGGCTAGCGGGAAAAGAGACCCAGTACTTC
>TRBV9|-|-|TRBJ1-2
CASSPHAQDYGYTF
TGTGCCAGCAGCCCTCATGCCCAGGACTATGGCTACACCTTC
>TRBV9|TRBD1|-|TRBJ2-1
CASSTGQGTQFF
TGTGCCAGCAGCACGGGACAGGGAACGCAGTTCTTC
>TRBV14|TRBD1|once|TRBJ1-4
CASSQTGTNEKLFF
TGTGCCAGCAGCCAGACAGGGACTAATGAAAAACTGTTTTTT
>TRBV27|-|-|TRBJ2-7
CASSARLTGYEQYF
TGTGCCAGCAGTGCCAGACTGACGGGTTACGAGCAGTACTTC
>TRBV30|-|-|TRBJ1-1
CAWSVRWNTEAFF
TGTGCCTGGAGTGTACGGTGGAACACTGAAGCTTTCTTT
>TRBV2|-|-|TRBJ2-5
CASKRGPQETQYF
TGTGCCAGCAAGCGTGGCCCCCAAGAGACCCAGTACTTC
>TRBV6-5|-|few|TRBJ1-2
CASSYQQAGANGYTF
TGTGCCAGCAGTTACCAGCAAGCGGGGGCTAATGGCTACACCTTC
>TRBV11-2|-|-|TRBJ2-7
CASVQGEDEQYF
TGTGCCAGCGTGCAGGGGGAGGACGAGCAGTACTTC
>TRBV4-1|-|-|TRBJ2-3
CASSQELGTQYF
TGCGCCAGCAGCCAGGAACTAGGTACGCAGTATTTT
>TRBV4-1|-|-|TRBJ1-4
CASSRVSNEKLFF
TGCGCCAGCAGCCGAGTCTCTAATGAAAAACTGTTTTTT
>TRBV7-9|-|few|TRBJ1-3
CASSSSEFSGNTIYF
TGTGCCAGCAGCTCATCAGAATTCTCTGGAAACACCATATATTTT
>TRBV19|-|-|TRBJ2-2
CASSIRGNTGELFF
TGTGCCAGTAGTATACGGGGGAACACCGGGGAGCTGTTTTTT
>TRBV7-9|-|-|TRBJ2-1
CASNRPGAGARYNEQFF
TGTGCCAGCAACCGCCCGGGAGCGGGCGCTAGATACAATGAGCAGTTCTTC
>TRBV7-8|-|few|TRBJ1-2
CASSRISQGVYGYTF
TGTGCCAGCAGCCGGATTTCTCAGGGCGTCTATGGCTACACCTTC
>TRBV5-8|TRBD1|-|TRBJ1-2
CASSLAFRTGFGYTF
TGTGCCAGCAGCTTGGCCTTTAGGACAGGGTTCGGCTACACCTTC
>TRBV4-1|TRBD1|-|TRBJ2-7
CASSQDEPGTGYEQYF
TGCGCCAGCAGCCAAGATGAACCGGGGACAGGCTACGAGCAGTACTTC
>TRBV6-6|TRBD1|-|TRBJ1-1
CASTIRRDRGNTEAFF
TGTGCCAGCACTATAAGAAGGGACAGGGGAAACACTGAAGCTTTCTTT
>TRBV19|-|-|TRBJ1-5
CASSERLQPQHF
TGTGCCAGTAGTGAACGGTTACAGCCCCAGCATTTT
>TRBV20-1|-|-|TRBJ1-5
CSASTPHSRGQPQHF
TGCAGTGCTAGTACCCCCCACTCAAGGGGTCAGCCCCAGCATTTT
>TRBV28|TRBD1|-|TRBJ1-2
CASSRTGGAVGYTF
TGTGCCAGCAGTAGAACAGGGGGAGCAGTTGGCTACACCTTC
>TRBV4-2|TRBD2|-|TRBJ2-2
CASSQAGVNTGELFF
TGTGCCAGCAGCCAGGCGGGGGTGAACACCGGGGAGCTGTTTTTT
>TRBV2|-|-|TRBJ1-6
CASCRVMDSPLHF
TGTGCCAGCTGCCGGGTTATGGATTCACCCCTCCACTTT
>TRBV18|-|-|TRBJ2-6
CASSPRQGKAGANVLTF
TGTGCCAGCTCACCACGGCAGGGGAAGGCTGGGGCCAACGTCCTGACTTTC
>TRBV11-2|TRBD1|-|TRBJ2-5
CASSLEGVTGGRIETQYF
TGTGCCAGCAGCTTAGAGGGTGTGACAGGGGGAAGGATAGAGACCCAGTACTTC